The source of this T cell receptor beta chain is a study of control samples from healthy donors and cancer patients. Profiling relied on immunoSEQ multiplex PCR, and the TCRdb table lists in-frame clones only, not all of them. The sample contains some 120,000 clones, 70% to 90% of which appear only once. This clonotype was sampled from a man between 60 and 75 years old in good health. Sequences were obtained from blood.

This chain's CDR3 is CASSLGQDPILTDTQYF. The CDR3 DNA reads TGTGCCAGCAGCTTAGGACAGGACCCTATCCTCACAGATACGCAGTATTTT. This chain uses TRBV11-2 with TRBJ2-3; a weak D match, TRBD1 (6 bases). V lost 1 base and J 2 bases, leaving 16 bases between the germline ends. This CDR3 contains 17 residues. Germline lookup yields CDR1 SGHAT and CDR2 FQNNGV.